These T cell receptor beta chains were read from a single sample in a study of T cell responses to AZD1222 COVID-19 vaccine. Using immunoSEQ multiplex PCR, the repertoire was profiled, and TCRdb retains in-frame clones only, with some absent. The top ten clones hold less than 2% of a sample with roughly 190,000 clones, more than 85% of them seen once. Sequencing used peripheral blood, obtained 28 days after the second AZD1222 dose. The receptors originated from an adult who received the AZD1222 COVID-19 vaccine. The CDR3 runs from the conserved cysteine through the conserved F or W. A D gene is named only where the DNA matches it firmly. Rows may omit the clone size; those that give it use once, few, many or a size class.

D	V	J	size	CDR3	DNA
TRBD1	TRBV6-5	TRBJ1-2	NA	CASIQGQGDGYTF	TGTGCCAGCATCCAAGGACAGGGGGATGGCTACACCTTC
NA	TRBV4-1	TRBJ2-1	NA	CASSQDSQSWDNEQFF	TGCGCCAGCAGCCAAGATTCACAGTCCTGGGACAATGAGCAGTTCTTC
NA	TRBV10-2	TRBJ1-2	NA	CASSGYNYGYTF	TGCGCCAGCAGTGGATATAACTATGGCTACACCTTC
TRBD2	TRBV7-9	TRBJ2-5	NA	CASSHDGRQETQYF	TGTGCCAGCAGCCACGACGGGAGGCAAGAGACCCAGTACTTC
TRBD2	TRBV6-1	TRBJ2-1	NA	CASSAFAIAGGREIEQFF	TGTGCCAGCAGTGCCTTCGCGATAGCGGGGGGGAGGGAAATTGAGCAGTTCTTC
NA	TRBV28	TRBJ1-2	NA	CASSLRGSYTF	TGTGCCAGCAGTTTGAGGGGTAGCTACACCTTC
NA	TRBV19	TRBJ1-2	few	CASSRRIGSNYGYTF	TGTGCCAGTAGTCGACGGATAGGTTCTAACTATGGCTACACCTTC
TRBD1	TRBV5-1	TRBJ2-7	NA	CASRQKDRGGDEQYF	TGCGCCAGCCGACAAAAGGACAGGGGTGGCGACGAGCAGTACTTC
TRBD2	TRBV7-9	TRBJ2-7	NA	CASSLPLAGAGEQYF	TGTGCCAGCAGCTTGCCACTAGCGGGAGCCGGCGAGCAGTACTTC
TRBD1	TRBV5-1	TRBJ1-2	NA	CASTRDRGLGGYTF	TGCGCCAGCACCCGGGACAGGGGGCTGGGGGGCTACACCTTC